This TCR beta chain was sequenced during a study of a mutant IDH1 vaccine in newly diagnosed glioma. Turning to the study itself: Patients, over weeks 1, 3, 5, 7, 11, 15, 19 and 23, received a total of eight vaccinations.

Concerning this clone: Its antigen is still unknown.

Profiled with immunoSEQ multiplex PCR; TCRdb holds only in-frame clones, not every one. The sample yields 30,000 to 40,000 clones, roughly 84% seen once. Time point defined: week 11, during vaccination. Doses of 300 ug of mutant IDH1 20-mer peptide were given with topical imiquimod. The CDR3 has 12 amino acids. Trimming left V 5 bases short and J 10 bases short, with 12 bases between. Germline assignment: CDR1 MGHRA and CDR2 YSYEKL. J is TRBJ2-1 and V is TRBV4-1, with D hard to call. Sequencing was performed on PBMCs, taken from a glioma patient whose treatment included an IDH1 peptide vaccine. The clonotype originates from a man aged 35-49 years with glioma. The CDR3 sequence is CASSWSSGEQFF. The CDR3 coding sequence is TGCGCCAGCAGCTGGTCGTCTGGCGAGCAGTTCTTC.